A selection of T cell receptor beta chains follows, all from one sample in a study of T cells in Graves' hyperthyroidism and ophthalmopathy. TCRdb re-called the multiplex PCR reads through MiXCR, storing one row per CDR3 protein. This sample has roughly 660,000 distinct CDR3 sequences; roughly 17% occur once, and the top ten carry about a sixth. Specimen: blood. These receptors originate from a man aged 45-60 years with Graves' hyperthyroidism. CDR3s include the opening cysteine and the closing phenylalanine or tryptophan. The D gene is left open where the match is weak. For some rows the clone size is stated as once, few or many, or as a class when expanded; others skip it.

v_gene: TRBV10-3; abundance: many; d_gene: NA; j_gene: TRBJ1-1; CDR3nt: TGTGCCACTAGAATGGGGGTGGACACTGAAGCTTTCTTT; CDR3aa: CATRMGVDTEAFF
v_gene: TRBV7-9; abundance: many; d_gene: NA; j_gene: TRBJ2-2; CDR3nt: TGTGCCAGCAGCGGCAGCACGACTAGTAGAACATACACCGGGGAGCTGTTTTTT; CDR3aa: CASSGSTTSRTYTGELFF
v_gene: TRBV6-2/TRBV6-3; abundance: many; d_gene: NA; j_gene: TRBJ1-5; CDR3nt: TGTGCCAGCACCCGACAGGAAGTACCCTTCAATCAGCCCCAGCATTTT; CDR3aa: CASTRQEVPFNQPQHF
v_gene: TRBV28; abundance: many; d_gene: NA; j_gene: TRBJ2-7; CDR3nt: TGTGCCAGCAGTTTGAGTGTCGAGGGGACCTACGAGCAGTACTTC; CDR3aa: CASSLSVEGTYEQYF
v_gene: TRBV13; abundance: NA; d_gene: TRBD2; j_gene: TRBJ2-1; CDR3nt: TGTGCCAGCAGCCTGACTAGCGGGAGGGTCGGTGAGCAGTTCTTC; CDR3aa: CASSLTSGRVGEQFF
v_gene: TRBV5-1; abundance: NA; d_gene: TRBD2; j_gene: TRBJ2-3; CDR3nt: TGCGCCAGCAGCCCTAGCGGGAGAGACGATACGCAGTATTTT; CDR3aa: CASSPSGRDDTQYF
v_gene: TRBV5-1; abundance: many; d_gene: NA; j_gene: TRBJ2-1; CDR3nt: TGCGCCAGCAGCTTCCCCAGGGGCGCCTACAATGAGCAGTTCTTC; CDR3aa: CASSFPRGAYNEQFF
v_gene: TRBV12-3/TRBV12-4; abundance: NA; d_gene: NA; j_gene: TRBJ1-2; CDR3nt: TGTGCCAGCAGATCGATTACAGGGTACGGCTACACCTTC; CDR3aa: CASRSITGYGYTF
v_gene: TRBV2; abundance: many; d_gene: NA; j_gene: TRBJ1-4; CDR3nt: TGTGCCAGCAGTGAAACCTGGACTAATGAAAAACTGTTTTTT; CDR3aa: CASSETWTNEKLFF
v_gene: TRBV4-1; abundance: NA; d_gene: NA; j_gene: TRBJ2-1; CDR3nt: TGCGCCAGCACCCTTAGCCCTGGACGGTTCAATGAGCAGTTCTTC; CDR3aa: CASTLSPGRFNEQFF
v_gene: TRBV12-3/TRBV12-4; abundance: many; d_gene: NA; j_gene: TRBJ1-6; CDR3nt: TGTGCCAGCAGGCTACAAGATCATGCTCCCCTCCACTTT; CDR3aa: CASRLQDHAPLHF
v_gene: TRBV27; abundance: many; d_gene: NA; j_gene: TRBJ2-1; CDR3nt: TGTGCCAGCAGTGCAACAGAGCCGAGCTCCTACAATGAGCAGTTCTTC; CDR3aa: CASSATEPSSYNEQFF
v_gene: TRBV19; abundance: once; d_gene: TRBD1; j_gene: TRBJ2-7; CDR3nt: TGTGCCAGTAGTATTGCTGACAGGGCGAATTACGAGCAGTACTTC; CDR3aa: CASSIADRANYEQYF
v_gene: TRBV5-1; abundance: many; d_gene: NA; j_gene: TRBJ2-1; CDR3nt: TGCGCCAGCAGTTCGCCCATGGGGGCGAGTGGCAATGAGCAGTTCTTC; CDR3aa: CASSSPMGASGNEQFF
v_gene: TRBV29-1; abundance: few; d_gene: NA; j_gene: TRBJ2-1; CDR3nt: TGCAGCGTTGAAGGAGCGACGAGGGATTACAATGAGCAGTTCTTC; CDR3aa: CSVEGATRDYNEQFF
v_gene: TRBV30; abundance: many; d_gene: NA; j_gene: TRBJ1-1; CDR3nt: TGTGCCTGGAGCCTCTCGGGCAGGGGCCTTGCAACTGAAGCTTTCTTT; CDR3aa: CAWSLSGRGLATEAFF
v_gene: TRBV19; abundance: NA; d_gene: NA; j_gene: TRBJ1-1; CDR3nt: TGTGCCAGTGGAGCGAGCATGAACACTGAAGCTTTCTTT; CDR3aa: CASGASMNTEAFF
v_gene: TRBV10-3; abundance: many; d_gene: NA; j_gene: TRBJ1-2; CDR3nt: TGTGCCATCAGTGAGCCGGGACAATGGGGCTACACCTTC; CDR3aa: CAISEPGQWGYTF
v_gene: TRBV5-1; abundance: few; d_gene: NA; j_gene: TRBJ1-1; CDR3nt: TGCGCCAGTAGTACAGGGCAAAGGGCTGAAGCTTTCTTT; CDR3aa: CASSTGQRAEAFF
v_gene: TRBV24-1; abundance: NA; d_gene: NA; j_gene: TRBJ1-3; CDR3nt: TGTGCCAGAAGGGACGATAAGGCTGGAAACACCATATATTTT; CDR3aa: CARRDDKAGNTIYF
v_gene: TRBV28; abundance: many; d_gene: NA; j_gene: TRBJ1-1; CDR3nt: TGTGCCAGCAGCGCCACTCCCGGGACCGGGAACACTGAAGCTTTCTTT; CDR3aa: CASSATPGTGNTEAFF
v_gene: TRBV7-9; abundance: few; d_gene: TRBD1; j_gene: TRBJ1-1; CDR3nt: TGTGCCAGCAGCTTAGCGTACAGGGGTGACACTGAAGCTTTCTTT; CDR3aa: CASSLAYRGDTEAFF
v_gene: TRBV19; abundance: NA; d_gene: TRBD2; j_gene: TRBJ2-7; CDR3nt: TGTGCCAGTAACGAGCGGGAGGGCGTCCACGAGCAGTACTTC; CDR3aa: CASNEREGVHEQYF
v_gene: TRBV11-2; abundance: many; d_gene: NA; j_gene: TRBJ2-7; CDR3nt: TGTGCCAGCAGCTTTCCCAGCGGTGTGGGCTACGAGCAGTACTTC; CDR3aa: CASSFPSGVGYEQYF
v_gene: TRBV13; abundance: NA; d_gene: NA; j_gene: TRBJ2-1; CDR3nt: TGTGCCAGCAGCCCCACAGCCAATGAGCAGTTCTTC; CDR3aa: CASSPTANEQFF
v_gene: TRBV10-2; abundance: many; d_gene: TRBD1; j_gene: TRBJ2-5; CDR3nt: TGCGCCAGCAGTGGGGACAGGTTTGACGGGACCCAGTACTTC; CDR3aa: CASSGDRFDGTQYF
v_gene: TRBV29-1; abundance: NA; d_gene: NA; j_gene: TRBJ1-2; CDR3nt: TGCAGCGTTGATAACCGGGGTTTCGGCTATGGCTACACCTTC; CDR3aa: CSVDNRGFGYGYTF
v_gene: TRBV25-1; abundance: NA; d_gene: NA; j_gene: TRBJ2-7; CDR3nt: TGTGCCAGCAGTGATGCGTCTAGCTCCTACGAGCAGTACTTC; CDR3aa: CASSDASSSYEQYF
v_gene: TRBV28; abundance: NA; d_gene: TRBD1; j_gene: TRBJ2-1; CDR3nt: TGTGCCAGCAGTAACTACAGGGGGCTTTACAATGAGCAGTTCTTC; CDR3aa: CASSNYRGLYNEQFF
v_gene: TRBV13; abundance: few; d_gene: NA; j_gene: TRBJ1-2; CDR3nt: TGTGCCAGCAGCCCCCACAAGGAAACCAACTATGGCTACACCTTC; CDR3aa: CASSPHKETNYGYTF
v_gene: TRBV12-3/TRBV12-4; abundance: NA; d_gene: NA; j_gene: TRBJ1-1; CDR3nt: TGTGCCAGCAGTCCCCGACAGGTTGACACTGAAGCTTTCTTT; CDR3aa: CASSPRQVDTEAFF
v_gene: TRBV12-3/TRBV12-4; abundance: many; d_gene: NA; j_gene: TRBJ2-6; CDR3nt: TGTGCCAGCAGCCCTACCGGCCCTGGGGCCAACGTCCTGACTTTC; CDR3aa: CASSPTGPGANVLTF
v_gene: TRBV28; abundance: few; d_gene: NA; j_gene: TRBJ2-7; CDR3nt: TGTGCCAGCAGTTCCGGGGACATCGGACAGCCCACCTACGAGCAGTACTTC; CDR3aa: CASSSGDIGQPTYEQYF
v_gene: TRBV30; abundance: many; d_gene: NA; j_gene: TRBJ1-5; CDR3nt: TGTGCCTGGACCGGGGGAGGTAACCAGCCCCAGCATTTT; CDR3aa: CAWTGGGNQPQHF
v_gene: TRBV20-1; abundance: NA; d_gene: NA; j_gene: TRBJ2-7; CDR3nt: TGCAGTGCCCGGGACCAGTCCTACGAGCAGTACTTC; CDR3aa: CSARDQSYEQYF
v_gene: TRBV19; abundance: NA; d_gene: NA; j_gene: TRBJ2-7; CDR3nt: TGTGCCAGTAGATCCGCGGGAAATCCTACCTACGAGCAGTACTTC; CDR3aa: CASRSAGNPTYEQYF
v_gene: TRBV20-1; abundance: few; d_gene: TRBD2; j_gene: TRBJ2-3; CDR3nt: TGCAGTGCTCCACTAGCGGGAGGGTCAGATACGCAGTATTTT; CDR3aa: CSAPLAGGSDTQYF
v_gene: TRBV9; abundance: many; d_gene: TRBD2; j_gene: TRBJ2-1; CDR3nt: TGTGCCAGCAGCGTAGATTGGCTAGCGGCCCTCCCGAGCTCCTACAATGAGCAGTTCTTC; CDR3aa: CASSVDWLAALPSSYNEQFF
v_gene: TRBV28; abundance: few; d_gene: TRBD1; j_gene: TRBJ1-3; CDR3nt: TGTGCCAGCAGTATGGGACAGGAGGACACCATATATTTT; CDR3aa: CASSMGQEDTIYF
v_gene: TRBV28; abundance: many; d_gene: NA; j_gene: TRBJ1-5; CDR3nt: TGTGCCAGCAGTTTAATGGGAGGTGGTCAGCCCCAGCATTTT; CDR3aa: CASSLMGGGQPQHF
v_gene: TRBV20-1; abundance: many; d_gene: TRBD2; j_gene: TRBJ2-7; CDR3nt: TGCAGTGTTGTAACCGGGCGGGAGGCCTACGAGCAGTACTTC; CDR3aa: CSVVTGREAYEQYF
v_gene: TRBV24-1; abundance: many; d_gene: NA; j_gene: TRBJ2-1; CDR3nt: TGTGCCTCGCAAGGGGGGTCTAGCGCGATCCCAAGCTCCTACAATGAGCAGTTCTTC; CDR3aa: CASQGGSSAIPSSYNEQFF
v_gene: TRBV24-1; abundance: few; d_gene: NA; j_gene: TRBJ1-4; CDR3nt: TGTGCCACCAGTGATGGAGCCAATGGTGGTGAAAAACTGTTTTTT; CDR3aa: CATSDGANGGEKLFF
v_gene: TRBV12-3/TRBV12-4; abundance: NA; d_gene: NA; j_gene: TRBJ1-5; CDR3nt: TGTGCCAGCAGCCTAGGAGGGGGGGCGGGCAATCAGCCCCAGCATTTT; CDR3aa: CASSLGGGAGNQPQHF
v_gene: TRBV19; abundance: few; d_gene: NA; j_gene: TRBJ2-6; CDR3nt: TGTGCCAGTCAGGGACAATCTGGGGCCAACGTCCTGACTTTC; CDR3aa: CASQGQSGANVLTF
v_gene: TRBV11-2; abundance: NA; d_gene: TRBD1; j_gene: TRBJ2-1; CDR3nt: TGTGCCAGCAGCCACCCTCCGAAGGACAGGACTTCTGAGCAGTTCTTC; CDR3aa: CASSHPPKDRTSEQFF
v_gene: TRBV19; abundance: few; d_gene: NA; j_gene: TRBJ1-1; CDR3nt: TGTGCCAGTAGTCTCACAGGGTTTTATGGTATGTTGTCTGAAGCTTTCTTT; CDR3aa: CASSLTGFYGMLSEAFF
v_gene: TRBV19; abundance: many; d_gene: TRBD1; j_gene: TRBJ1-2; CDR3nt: TGTGCCAGTGGGAGAGGACAGGGCTATGGCTACACCTTC; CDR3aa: CASGRGQGYGYTF
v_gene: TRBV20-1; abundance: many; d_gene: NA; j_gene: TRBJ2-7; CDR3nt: TGCAGTGCTAGAGACGCTGAGGGAGAGTTTTGGTACGAGCAGTACTTC; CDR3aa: CSARDAEGEFWYEQYF
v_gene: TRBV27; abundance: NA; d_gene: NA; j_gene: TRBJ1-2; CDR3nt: TGTGCCAGCAGTTTAATAAAGGACAGCTACTATGGCTACACCTTC; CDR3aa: CASSLIKDSYYGYTF
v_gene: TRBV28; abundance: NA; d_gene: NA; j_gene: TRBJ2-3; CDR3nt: TGTGCCAGCAGTTTCGCCGGGGCAGGGGCAGATACGCAGTATTTT; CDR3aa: CASSFAGAGADTQYF